This T cell receptor (beta chain) was sequenced during a study of shared clonotypes between healthy human individuals. Study as a whole: Each donor's CD8 memory used one plate, CD8 naive two, each CD4 subset three.

This CDR3 contains 17 residues. The V segment lost 3 bases and the J segment 0 bases; nucleotides outside the gene matches: 8. Per germline, CDR1 MDHEN and CDR2 SYDVKM. Profiled with immunoSEQ multiplex PCR; TCRdb holds only in-frame clones, not every one. This repertoire shows about 530,000 clones, around 96% found once; its top ten account for 0.05% to 0.07%. The specimen sequenced was naive CD4+ T cells sorted from blood. The subset denotes: CD45RA+ positively selected. This receptor was identified in a woman younger than 45 in good health. The chain uses TRBV28 and TRBJ2-7; TRBD2 matches at 10 bases. The CDR3 DNA sequence: TGTGCCAGCAGTTTGGCTAGCGGGAGAATGGGCTCCTACGAGCAGTACTTC. It specifies CASSLASGRMGSYEQYF.